This T cell receptor (beta chain) was sequenced for a study of long-term antiretroviral therapy in people with HIV. They ran version v3.0 of the immunoSEQ assay at survey level. Data came from immunoSEQ multiplex PCR; TCRdb stores just in-frame clones and leaves some out. The repertoire holds roughly 28,000 clones, approximately 80% seen once, with around 8.3% in the top ten. Broader study findings: The study found that diversity rose after ART but stayed below transplant donor controls.

Worth noting for this clone: Its antigen is not identified.

Per the germline V gene, CDR1 is SQVTM and CDR2 is ANQGSEA. Losses at the gene ends were 5 bases for V and 2 bases for J; bases not matched to a gene: 6. The CDR3 length is 13 residues. The J gene is TRBJ2-7, the V gene TRBV29-1; 7 nucleotides agree with TRBD1. The material was unsorted PBMCs, obtained 3 years after starting antiretroviral therapy. This clonotype was sampled from a man between 35 and 55 years old with HIV. CDR3: CSVKDRTTYEQYF. The CDR3, as DNA: TGCAGCGTTAAGGACAGGACAACCTACGAGCAGTACTTC.